Each of the 32 T cell receptor beta chains below was sequenced from the same sample in a study of T cell responses to AZD1222 COVID-19 vaccine (dated by TCRdb to 2020 to 2023). This specimen's time point label, interpreted: baseline before first vaccination. Libraries came from the immunoSEQ multiplex PCR assay. In its TCRdb copy, this immuneACCESS table keeps in-frame sequences only and misses some clones. Where compared with another copy, unresolved V genes explain less than half of these, and the others have no known cause. A total of about 56,000 clones appear in this sample, 70% to 90% of them only once. The top ten clones comprise approximately 15% of the sample. Sequences were derived from peripheral blood, sampled on day 0 of AZD1222 vaccination. The receptors come from an adult in good health.

The rearrangement joins TRBV5-6 to TRBJ2-1, with 11 bases identical to TRBD2. The V gene end was trimmed by 4 bases and the J gene end by 10 bases; junction bases not matched to a gene: 7. In germline, CDR1 is SGHDT, CDR2 YYEEEE. CDR3 size: 14 residues. CDR3 bases: TGTGCCAGCAGCCCAAGACTAGCGGGGAACGAGCAGTTCTTC. Residues: CASSPRLAGNEQFF.

This chain uses TRBV6-4 with TRBJ2-1, with D possibly matching TRBD1 (5 bases). Germline-derived CDR1 and CDR2 are MRHNA and SNTAGT. Trimming took 2 bases from V and 0 from J, leaving 11 bases between them. CDR3 length: 16 amino acids. CDR3 bases: TGTGCCAGCAGTGACCGACACAGGTCCTCCTACAATGAGCAGTTCTTC. As protein: CASSDRHRSSYNEQFF.

The genes are TRBV21-1 and TRBJ1-5. TRBV21-1 is marked as a pseudogene. The length of the CDR3 is 14 residues. As DNA, the CDR3 is TGTGCCAGCAGCAAATTGGGGGGCGGTCAGCCCCAGCATTTT. Encoded protein: CASSKLGGGQPQHF.

This chain connects TRBV28 to TRBJ2-7; no clear D gene. Looked up from germline, CDR1 is MDHEN and CDR2 is SYDVKM. This CDR3 is 13 amino acids long. V was shortened by 5 bases and J by 2 bases, with 10 bases between the two germline ends. This CDR3 is CASSQVDPYEQYF. DNA of the CDR3: TGTGCCAGCAGTCAAGTGGACCCCTACGAGCAGTACTTC.

This clone was observed once. The chain couples TRBV30 to TRBJ1-1; tentative D call: TRBD1 (5 bases). The CDR3 is 15 amino acids. The ends were cut back, 3 bases at V and 7 bases at J, with 21 bases in the middle. Germline CDR1 reads GTSNPN; CDR2 reads SVGIG (reference sequence). CDR3 amino acids: CAWRRLGVRDYEAFF. The CDR3 DNA reads as TGTGCCTGGAGAAGGTTGGGCGTCCGGGACTATGAAGCTTTCTTT.

The CDR3 is CASSEHWTEAFF. The CDR3 nucleotides read TGTGCCAGCAGTGAGCACTGGACTGAAGCTTTCTTT. This sequence joins TRBV2 and TRBJ1-1; no reliable D call. Germline CDR1 and CDR2: SNHLY and FYNNEI. This CDR3 comprises 12 residues. Deletions cut 3 bases from V and 5 bases from J, with 7 bases between. Together with reference TRBV2 and TRBJ1-1, the CDR3 gives the full variable domain: EPEVTQTPSHQVTQMGQEVILRCVPISNHLYFYWYRQILGQKVEFLVSFYNNEISEKSEIFDDQFSVERPDGSNFTLKIRSTKLEDSAMYFCASSEHWTEAFFGQGTRLTVV.

CDR3 amino acids: CASSLWGTGTDTQYF. The DNA of the CDR3 is TGTGCCAGCAGCTTGTGGGGGACTGGCACAGATACGCAGTATTTT. The chain joins TRBV5-4 to TRBJ2-3; tentative D call: TRBD2 (6 bases). Germline assignment: CDR1 SGHNT and CDR2 YYREEE (reference sequence). The CDR3 loop spans 15 amino acids. Trimming shortened V by 1 base and J by 1 base, and 10 bases separated the two germline ends.

The CDR3 here is CASSEGVGYTF. The CDR3 DNA reads as TGTGCCAGCAGTGAAGGGGTTGGCTACACCTTC. This chain uses TRBV6-1 with TRBJ1-2; no clear D. Trimming pared 1 base from V and 7 bases from J, leaving 4 bases between. The CDR3 sequence is 11 residues long. The germline V gene has CDR1 MNHNS and CDR2 SASEGT.

The V gene is TRBV3-1 (or the pseudogene TRBV3-2), the J gene TRBJ2-3, with D maybe TRBD1 (6 bases). CDR3 length: 14 residues. Looked up from germline, CDR1 is LGHDT and CDR2 is YNNKEL (reference sequence). Trimming removed 7 bases from V and 1 base from J, with 12 bases in between. CDR3 sequence: CASKEGVRTDTQYF. DNA for the CDR3: TGTGCCAGCAAAGAGGGGGTGCGCACAGATACGCAGTATTTT.

CDR3 residues: CATRPQGSSYNSPLHF. The CDR3 region has the DNA TGTGCCACCCGCCCACAGGGGAGCTCCTATAATTCACCCCTCCACTTT. V usage is TRBV27 and J usage is TRBJ1-6, with 7 bases identical to TRBD1. Per the germline V gene, CDR1 is MNHEY and CDR2 is SMNVEV (reference sequence). The CDR3 has 16 amino acids. After removal of 10 bases from V and 0 bases from J, the junction contained 9 bases not matched to a gene.

In this sample, this clone turned up once. V usage is TRBV28 and J usage is TRBJ2-5; D is unclear. Deletions cut 4 bases from V and 5 bases from J, with 14 bases between. The CDR3 totals 14 residues. CDR1 MDHEN and CDR2 SYDVKM come from the germline V gene. This CDR3 reads CASSSTFISETQYF. The CDR3 nucleotides are TGTGCCAGCAGTTCGACATTTATTAGTGAGACCCAGTACTTC.

There are a few counts of this clone. The gene calls are TRBV3-1 (or the pseudogene TRBV3-2) and TRBJ2-5; D possibly corresponds to TRBD2 (6 bases). Trimming pared 4 bases from V and 2 bases from J, leaving 14 bases between. The length of the CDR3 is 15 residues. Looked up from germline, CDR1 is LGHDT and CDR2 is YNNKEL (reference sequence). The DNA for the CDR3 is TGTGCCAGCAGCCTCGAAGCGGGCTCGCAAGAGACCCAGTACTTC. This encodes CASSLEAGSQETQYF.

The rearrangement links TRBV28 to TRBJ2-1, with 8 bases fitting TRBD1. CDR1 is MDHEN, CDR2 SYDVKM, per germline. This CDR3 spans 13 amino acids. J was trimmed by 7 bases and V by 5 bases; bases with no gene match: 4. CDR3 DNA: TGTGCCAGCAGTCAGGGACAGGTAAATGAGCAGTTCTTC. Translation gives CASSQGQVNEQFF.

The chain recombines TRBV28 with TRBJ1-5, with D maybe TRBD1 (5 bases). Trimming left V 6 bases short and J 0 bases short, with 9 bases between. The length of the CDR3 is 14 residues. The V gene's germline CDR1 is MDHEN and CDR2 SYDVKM. The CDR3 here is CASSKGYSNQPQHF. Written as DNA, the CDR3 is TGTGCCAGCAGCAAGGGGTATAGCAATCAGCCCCAGCATTTT.

The V gene is TRBV15, the J gene TRBJ1-2; D uncertain. The CDR3 length is 14 residues. Germline CDR1 reads LNHNV; CDR2 reads YYDKDF (reference sequence). Trimming stripped 0 bases from V and 8 bases from J, with 13 bases between. The CDR3 loop reads CATSRDRVGQGYTF. In nucleotides, the CDR3 is TGTGCCACCAGCAGAGATCGCGTTGGGCAGGGCTACACCTTC.

This clone was recorded only once. This rearrangement joins TRBV11-3 to TRBJ2-2; D is ambiguous. The CDR3 is made up of 14 amino acids. Germline CDR1 is SGHNT and CDR2 is YENEEA. V was pared by 2 bases and J by 3 bases, with 7 bases between. The CDR3 loop reads CASSLRPDTGELFF. DNA of the CDR3: TGTGCCAGCAGCTTACGTCCCGACACCGGGGAGCTGTTTTTT.

V usage is TRBV2 and J usage is TRBJ2-5; D is possibly TRBD1 (5 bases). Per the germline V gene, CDR1 is SNHLY and CDR2 is FYNNEI. V shed 4 bases and J shed 3 bases, with 9 bases lying between them. The CDR3 contains 13 residues. The CDR3 bases are TGTGCCAGCAGTGCAACAGGAAAAGAGACCCAGTACTTC. Translating it yields CASSATGKETQYF.

V gene TRBV3-1 (or the pseudogene TRBV3-2) combines with J gene TRBJ2-7; 7 bases line up with TRBD1. There are 16 residues in the CDR3. CDR1 is LGHDT, CDR2 YNNKEL, per germline (reference sequence). The trim removed 1 base at V and 6 bases at J, leaving 12 bases unmatched. CDR3 region: CASSQVLTGNSGEQYF. CDR3 in DNA: TGTGCCAGCAGCCAAGTCCTGACAGGGAATTCGGGCGAGCAGTACTTC.

The chain recombines TRBV12-2 with TRBJ2-7. TRBV12-2 is a known pseudogene. The CDR3 sequence is 16 residues long. The CDR3 DNA reads as TGTGCAAGTCGCTTGGGGGTAAGTGGGGTTGCCTACGAGCAGTACTTC. Encoded protein: CASRLGVSGVAYEQYF.

This chain uses TRBV3-1 (or the pseudogene TRBV3-2) with TRBJ2-7; D may be TRBD1 (6 bases). The V gene lost 1 base and the J gene lost 5 bases, with 12 bases spanning the gap. Germline CDR1 LGHDT, CDR2 YNNKEL (reference sequence). The CDR3 consists of 14 residues. CDR3 loop: CASSQGPNRDEQYF. The CDR3 nucleotides read TGTGCCAGCAGCCAAGGACCAAACAGGGACGAGCAGTACTTC.

The chain joins TRBV2 to TRBJ1-1; 7 bases map to TRBD1. Germline trimming cut 7 bases from V and 6 bases from J; bases unmatched to any gene: 11. This CDR3 contains 14 residues. Germline values: CDR1 SNHLY, CDR2 FYNNEI. This CDR3 reads CASKNRGLRAEAFF. The CDR3 nucleotides read TGTGCCAGCAAAAACAGGGGACTTCGTGCTGAAGCTTTCTTT.

This clone was detected only once. V usage is TRBV10-3 and J usage is TRBJ1-1; D remains unclear. The CDR3 loop spans 12 amino acids. Trimming pared 3 bases from V and 8 bases from J, leaving 10 bases between. Germline V CDR1 and CDR2: ENHRY, SYGVKD. The CDR3 loop reads CAISDPNKEAFF. CDR3 nucleotides: TGTGCCATCAGTGACCCTAATAAGGAAGCTTTCTTT.

The rearrangement uses TRBV18 and TRBJ2-2, with D possibly matching TRBD1 (6 bases). This CDR3 spans 15 amino acids. The germline gives CDR1 KGHSH, CDR2 LQKENI. Trimming pared 3 bases from V and 7 bases from J, leaving 15 bases between. In DNA form, the CDR3 reads TGTGCCAGCTCACCTACAGGGACCGTGGGCGGGGAGCTGTTTTTT. Protein product: CASSPTGTVGGELFF.

The genes are TRBV5-1 and TRBJ2-1; D perhaps matches TRBD1 (6 bases). Trimming removed 4 bases from V and 0 bases from J, with 14 bases in between. The length of the CDR3 is 16 residues. CDR1 and CDR2 (germline): SGHRS, YFSETQ. CDR3 in DNA: TGCGCCAGCAGCCCCGGGACAACTCGCTCCTACAATGAGCAGTTCTTC. This codes for CASSPGTTRSYNEQFF. The whole variable domain, filled in from reference TRBV5-1 and TRBJ2-1, reads KAGVTQTPRYLIKTRGQQVTLSCSPISGHRSVSWYQQTPGQGLQFLFEYFSETQRNKGNFPGRFSGRQFSNSRSEMNVSTLELGDSALYLCASSPGTTRSYNEQFFGPGTRLTVL.

The V gene is TRBV19, the J gene TRBJ1-6; no definite D call. The CDR3 loop spans 16 amino acids. V lost 10 bases, J lost 5 bases, and 21 bases lay in between. In germline, CDR1 is LNHDA, CDR2 SQIVND (reference sequence). CDR3 in amino acids: CATKSKSGGNNSPLHF. DNA of the CDR3: TGTGCCACCAAGTCTAAGAGCGGAGGAAATAATTCACCCCTCCACTTT.

Remarks on this clone: In the same sample, other DNA sequences code for this CDR3. The chain links TRBV5-6 to TRBJ1-5; the D is unclear. V lost 0 bases and J 4 bases, leaving 5 bases between the germline ends. Germline CDR1 SGHDT, CDR2 YYEEEE. The CDR3 is made up of 13 amino acids. The CDR3 loop reads CASSLGVNQPQHF. CDR3 sequence (DNA): TGTGCCAGCAGCTTGGGGGTTAATCAGCCCCAGCATTTT.

The genes are TRBV7-9 and TRBJ2-7; a weak D match, TRBD1 (6 bases). V was trimmed by 1 base and J by 1 base, leaving 14 bases between them. The CDR3 is 16 amino acids. From germline, CDR1 is SEHNR and CDR2 FQNEAQ (reference sequence). The CDR3 is CASSLVGPTGSYEQYF. The CDR3 DNA follows: TGTGCCAGCAGCTTAGTGGGGCCAACAGGGTCCTACGAGCAGTACTTC.

This clone was detected only once. The chain uses TRBV4-1 and TRBJ2-7, with 8 bases identical to TRBD2. V gave up 0 bases and J gave up 5 bases; unmatched junction bases: 6. The CDR3 length is 15 residues. From germline, CDR1 is MGHRA and CDR2 YSYEKL. The CDR3 loop reads CASSQDWGLVDEQYF. The CDR3, as DNA: TGCGCCAGCAGCCAAGATTGGGGACTAGTGGACGAGCAGTACTTC.

The V call is TRBV5-1, the J call TRBJ2-3, with TRBD2 identical over 11 bases. The V and J ends lost 4 bases and 4 bases, in that order; junction bases with no gene match: 5. CDR1 is SGHRS, CDR2 YFSETQ, per germline. The CDR3 length is 15 residues. The CDR3 spells CASSRSGGVPDTQYF. The CDR3 nucleotides are TGCGCCAGCAGCCGTAGCGGGGGGGTCCCAGATACGCAGTATTTT.

The chain is built from TRBV10-1 and TRBJ2-7, with D unresolved. V was trimmed by 6 bases and J by 1 base, leaving 22 bases between them. This CDR3 region has 17 residues. Germline assignment: CDR1 WNHNN and CDR2 SYGVQD (reference sequence). CDR3 DNA: TGCGCCAGCAGACCCCCCACGTCCCTAACTTCATCCTACGAGCAGTACTTC. It is translated as CASRPPTSLTSSYEQYF.

The chain recombines TRBV3-1 (or the pseudogene TRBV3-2) with TRBJ1-2; no clear D. The CDR3 loop spans 14 amino acids. Germline values: CDR1 LGHDT, CDR2 YNNKEL (reference sequence). With 1 base removed from V and 3 bases from J, the gap between germline ends came to 9 bases. CDR3 sequence: CASSQVGLYYGYTF. For the CDR3, the DNA is TGTGCCAGCAGCCAAGTCGGGCTGTACTATGGCTACACCTTC.

The chain is built from TRBV11-2 and TRBJ2-2; tentative D call: TRBD1 (5 bases). V lost 1 base and J 8 bases, leaving 11 bases between the germline ends. Per the germline V gene, CDR1 is SGHAT and CDR2 is FQNNGV. The CDR3 runs 14 residues. The CDR3: CASSLATEWGELFF. Here the CDR3 DNA reads TGTGCCAGCAGCTTAGCGACAGAGTGGGGGGAGCTGTTTTTT.